Below are 18 T cell receptor beta chains sequenced from a single sample in a study of response to subunit inactivated influenza vaccine. A single record per CDR3 protein comes from TCRdb applying MiXCR to the RT-PCR reads. In the table there are more than 550,000 distinct CDR3 sequences, 11% of which are singletons. The data also belong to a second study, concerning T cells expressing NK-cell markers. That report adds: 5'RACE template switching with UMIs produced the TCR beta cDNA.

Sequencing used PBMCs from blood, obtained on the day of vaccination. The receptors here all came from a man aged 50 or older who received an inactivated influenza vaccine.

This clonotype was seen a handful of times. The chain employs TRBV9 and TRBJ2-3; 7 nucleotides agree with TRBD2. Trimming cost V 0 bases and J 4 bases; bases outside gene matches: 11. This CDR3 is built from 17 residues. The germline CDR1 and CDR2 sequences are SGDLS and YYNGEE. The CDR3 here is CASSVGFLREYADTQYF. Here the CDR3 DNA reads TGTGCCAGCAGCGTAGGATTTTTGCGGGAGTACGCAGATACGCAGTATTTT. Together with reference TRBV9 and TRBJ2-3, the CDR3 gives the full variable domain: DSGVTQTPKHLITATGQRVTLRCSPRSGDLSVYWYQQSLDQGLQFLIQYYNGEERAKGNILERFSAQQFPDLHSELNLSSLELGDSALYFCASSVGFLREYADTQYFGPGTRLTVL.

The V and J genes are TRBV7-2 and TRBJ2-7, with 8 bases lining up with TRBD1. V trimming: 5 bases; J trimming: 2 bases; junction bases outside the gene matches: 8. The CDR3 is made up of 15 amino acids. Germline V gene sequence: CDR1 SGHTA, CDR2 FQGNSA. This chain's CDR3 is CASSEQGVLAYEQYF. The CDR3 DNA follows: TGTGCCAGCAGCGAACAGGGGGTACTAGCCTACGAGCAGTACTTC.

CDR3 DNA: TGCGCCAGCAGCCAAGATATCAGGGGTAGCACTGAAGCTTTCTTT. Translating gives CASSQDIRGSTEAFF. J is TRBJ1-1 and V is TRBV4-3; a weak D match, TRBD1 (6 bases). The CDR3 consists of 15 residues. In germline, CDR1 is LGHNA, CDR2 YSLEER. V lost 0 bases to trimming and J lost 4 bases, with 12 bases between them.

J is TRBJ1-4 and V is TRBV11-2; D is possibly TRBD1 (6 bases). Germline V lookup: CDR1 SGHAT, CDR2 FQNNGV. This CDR3 region has 16 residues. V lost 1 base and J lost 8, with 17 bases in between. The DNA for the CDR3 is TGTGCCAGCAGCTTAGGGGTAGGGGGAGGTGGCGAAAAACTGTTTTTT. Translating it yields CASSLGVGGGGEKLFF.

Ten or more counts support this clonotype. CDR3 in amino acids: CSASPNEQFF. The CDR3 DNA sequence: TGCAGTGCTAGTCCCAATGAGCAGTTCTTC. This chain links TRBV20-1 with TRBJ2-1; D gene unclear. Deletions cut 3 bases from V and 6 bases from J, with 3 bases between. The CDR3 extends over 10 amino acids. The germline V gene has CDR1 DFQATT and CDR2 SNEGSKA (reference sequence).

This clonotype has a count of ten or more. The chain uses TRBV5-1 and TRBJ2-2, with 8 bases lining up with TRBD1. Germline lookup yields CDR1 SGHRS and CDR2 YFSETQ. The CDR3 runs 15 residues. The ends lost 4 bases at V and 15 bases at J; junction bases unmatched: 17. Written as DNA, the CDR3 is TGCGCCAGCAGCCAAACCTTCGACAGGGGCGTAGAAGTGTTTTTT. As protein: CASSQTFDRGVEVFF.

This chain joins TRBV4-3 and TRBJ1-1, with D possibly TRBD1 on 5 matching bases. The CDR3 contains 15 residues. Germline CDR1 is LGHNA and CDR2 is YSLEER. Trimming cost V 0 bases and J 1 base, with 9 bases left between them. The CDR3 DNA reads TGCGCCAGCAGCCAAGATCTGAGGGGGAACACTGAAGCTTTCTTT. Its translation is CASSQDLRGNTEAFF.

The CDR3 DNA is TGTGCCAGCAGTTTTAACGTGGCAGGCGACTACGAGCAGTACTTC. Translating gives CASSFNVAGDYEQYF. The chain recombines TRBV28 with TRBJ2-7, with D hard to call. CDR1 is MDHEN, CDR2 SYDVKM, per germline. V gave up 3 bases and J gave up 3 bases, with 15 bases separating them. There are 15 residues in the CDR3.

This clonotype was seen more than once but under ten times. The rearrangement uses TRBV15 and TRBJ2-3; tentatively, D is TRBD2 (6 bases). This CDR3 has 16 residues. V was trimmed by 1 base and J by 0 bases, leaving 11 bases between them. The germline CDR1 and CDR2 sequences are LNHNV and YYDKDF (reference sequence). The CDR3 is CATSRVRGGSTDTQYF. The CDR3 nucleotides read TGTGCCACCAGCAGAGTTCGGGGAGGTAGCACAGATACGCAGTATTTT.

This chain links TRBV12-3 or TRBV12-4 with TRBJ2-1; tentative D call: TRBD1 (6 bases). The V end lost 6 bases, the J end lost 2 bases, and 8 bases lay between the germline ends. The length of the CDR3 is 13 residues. Written as DNA, the CDR3 is TGTGCCAGCAGATGGGACACCTACAATGAGCAGTTCTTC. Its protein product is CASRWDTYNEQFF.

The chain combines TRBV12-3 or TRBV12-4 with TRBJ1-4; D gene unclear. The V end lost 3 bases, the J end lost 4 bases, and 9 bases lay between the germline ends. There are 14 residues in the CDR3. The CDR3: CASSLSRLNEKLFF. The DNA for the CDR3 is TGTGCCAGCAGTTTGTCCAGACTTAATGAAAAACTGTTTTTT.

The chain is built from TRBV18 and TRBJ1-1; a possible D gene is TRBD1 (5 bases). Per germline, CDR1 KGHSH and CDR2 LQKENI. CDR3 length: 15 residues. V lost 0 bases to trimming and J lost 3 bases, with 11 bases between them. The CDR3 region has the DNA TGTGCCAGCTCACCACCGGGGCTTGGGGACACTGAAGCTTTCTTT. This gives the protein CASSPPGLGDTEAFF.

This clonotype was seen ten or more times. Relative to the germline gene, one junction end is altered; a read error may explain this. The rearrangement joins TRBV4-3 to TRBJ1-4, with 9 bases fitting TRBD1. This CDR3 region has 14 residues. Germline assignment: CDR1 LGHNA and CDR2 YSLEER. This CDR3 is CASSQGQGGEKLFF. Here the CDR3 DNA reads TGTGCCAGCAGCCAGGGACAGGGTGGCGAAAAACTGTTTTTT.

The table lists this clonotype with a few counts. The J gene is TRBJ1-1, the V gene TRBV20-1; D uncertain. From germline, CDR1 is DFQATT and CDR2 SNEGSKA (reference sequence). The CDR3 is 13 amino acids. Trimming took off 3 bases at V and 1 base at J, with 9 bases between the two ends. The CDR3 coding sequence is TGCAGTGCTAGTATACTCGAGAACACTGAAGCTTTCTTT. Translating gives CSASILENTEAFF.

This clonotype appeared a few times. The chain combines TRBV11-2 with TRBJ2-7; TRBD1 aligns across 10 bases. V was pared by 4 bases and J by 5 bases, with 5 bases of the junction left unmatched. This CDR3 comprises 14 residues. Germline V CDR1 and CDR2: SGHAT, FQNNGV. This chain's CDR3 is CASSWTGGSDEQYF. CDR3 DNA sequence: TGTGCCAGCAGCTGGACAGGGGGATCGGACGAGCAGTACTTC.

This clonotype showed up just a few times. This chain connects TRBV6-2 or TRBV6-3 to TRBJ2-4, with 8 bases lining up with TRBD2. V lost 0 bases, J lost 0 bases, and 7 bases stayed unmatched. Germline V lookup: CDR1 MNHEY, CDR2 SVGEGT. The CDR3 has 18 amino acids. DNA of the CDR3: TGTGCCAGCAGTTACTCCTCGGGCGCGGGGGGAGCCAAAAACATTCAGTACTTC. Its translation: CASSYSSGAGGAKNIQYF.

This clonotype showed up many times. The chain uses TRBV24-1 and TRBJ2-2; D remains unclear. The ends were cut back, 9 bases at V and 2 bases at J, with 12 bases in the middle. Germline V gene lookup returns CDR1 KGHDR and CDR2 SFDVKD. This CDR3 is built from 14 residues. The CDR3, as DNA: TGTGCCACCCAAGCGCCCGGAAACACCGGGGAGCTGTTTTTT. It encodes CATQAPGNTGELFF.

This clonotype was seen more than once but under ten times. The genes are TRBV7-2 and TRBJ2-1; D possibly corresponds to TRBD2 (7 bases). There are 15 residues in the CDR3. CDR1 is SGHTA and CDR2 is FQGNSA in the germline V gene. V was shortened by 1 base and J by 4 bases, with 11 bases between the two germline ends. The CDR3 spells CASSLVGGGYNEQFF. The CDR3 DNA reads TGTGCCAGCAGCTTAGTAGGGGGGGGGTACAATGAGCAGTTCTTC.